Below, 26 T cell receptor beta chains from the same sample are listed, as sequenced in a study of technical replicates of blood from a handful of donors. Measured with immunoSEQ multiplex PCR; TCRdb has only the in-frame clones, and not every one. The table includes 67,000 or so clones, just under 97% detected once. Material: T cells isolated from PBMCs. The receptors come from a human donor in good health.

The V and J genes are TRBV25-1 and TRBJ1-4; 10 bases match TRBD1. CDR1 is MGHDK and CDR2 is SYGVNS in the germline V gene. The CDR3 contains 15 residues. The junction had 5 bases not matched to a gene; V was cut back by 3 bases and J by 7 bases. The CDR3 loop is CASSDSRTGGEKLFF. In DNA, the CDR3 is TGTGCCAGCAGTGACTCAAGGACAGGGGGTGAAAAACTGTTTTTT.

This clone was found once. This chain joins TRBV30 and TRBJ1-6; D unclear. The CDR3 length is 15 residues. Germline V CDR1 and CDR2: GTSNPN, SVGIG (reference sequence). The germline V and J ends were trimmed by 4 bases and 0 bases, with 10 bases remaining between them. The CDR3 DNA sequence: TGTGCCTGGACACTGAGAAGCTCCTATAATTCACCCCTCCACTTT. Its protein is CAWTLRSSYNSPLHF. The whole variable domain, filled in from reference TRBV30 and TRBJ1-6, reads SQTIHQWPATLVQPVGSPLSLECTVEGTSNPNLYWYRQAAGRGLQLLFYSVGIGQISSEVPQNLSASRPQDRQFILSSKKLLLSDSGFYLCAWTLRSSYNSPLHFGNGTRLTVT.

The chain employs TRBV19 and TRBJ1-4, with D possibly matching TRBD1 (6 bases). The V end lost 2 bases, the J end lost 5 bases, and 12 bases lay between the germline ends. This CDR3 comprises 15 residues. CDR1 is LNHDA and CDR2 is SQIVND in the germline V gene (reference sequence). The CDR3 loop reads CASSIITGLNEKLFF. The CDR3 bases are TGTGCCAGTAGTATAATCACAGGGCTAAATGAAAAACTGTTTTTT.

The chain combines TRBV5-4 with TRBJ1-4, with a possible D match to TRBD1 (5 bases). Germline CDR1 and CDR2: SGHNT and YYREEE (reference sequence). V dropped 0 bases and J dropped 6 bases, with 6 bases sitting between them. This CDR3 contains 13 residues. For the CDR3, the DNA is TGTGCCAGCAGCTTGGGGGGGGATGAAAAACTGTTTTTT. Translation gives CASSLGGDEKLFF.

The chain combines TRBV27 with TRBJ1-2; 9 positions match TRBD1. The germline V gene has CDR1 MNHEY and CDR2 SMNVEV (reference sequence). The CDR3 totals 14 residues. V shed 5 bases, J shed 2 bases, and the junction held 3 bases outside the gene matches. The CDR3 coding sequence is TGTGCCAGCAGTCCCGGGACAGGGAACTATGGCTACACCTTC. This codes for CASSPGTGNYGYTF.

The chain recombines TRBV11-2 with TRBJ2-7; 11 bases are shared with TRBD1. The V segment lost 0 bases and the J segment 7 bases; nucleotides outside the gene matches: 14. Germline values: CDR1 SGHAT, CDR2 FQNNGV. CDR3 size: 18 residues. The CDR3: CASSLELNLRDRGEEQYF. CDR3 nucleotide sequence: TGTGCCAGCAGCTTAGAACTAAATCTTCGGGACAGGGGGGAGGAGCAGTACTTC.

The chain joins TRBV10-3 to TRBJ1-1; D is unclear. V was cut by 4 bases and J by 4 bases, with 10 bases left in between. Germline loops: CDR1 ENHRY, CDR2 SYGVKD. The length of the CDR3 is 13 residues. CDR3 amino acids: CAISVGEVTEAFF. Written as DNA, the CDR3 is TGTGCCATCAGTGTTGGGGAGGTCACTGAAGCTTTCTTT.

This chain links TRBV28 with TRBJ1-5; possible D gene TRBD1, 5 bases. From germline, CDR1 is MDHEN and CDR2 SYDVKM. V was shortened by 8 bases and J by 4 bases, with 15 bases between the two germline ends. The CDR3 covers 14 residues. The CDR3 spells CASGLYTGNQPQHF. The CDR3 DNA sequence: TGTGCCAGCGGTCTTTATACAGGAAATCAGCCCCAGCATTTT.

The V and J genes are TRBV7-8 and TRBJ1-2; 7 bases line up with TRBD1. CDR3 size: 16 residues. The V segment lost 6 bases and the J segment 8 bases; nucleotides outside the gene matches: 18. From germline, CDR1 is SGHVS and CDR2 FQNEAQ. As DNA, the CDR3 is TGTGCCAGCAGTTCACTCCAGACAGGGAGGTTGGGAGGCTACACCTTC. Amino acid sequence: CASSSLQTGRLGGYTF.

The chain recombines TRBV29-1 with TRBJ1-1; 7 bases are shared with TRBD1. Germline CDR1 is SQVTM and CDR2 is ANQGSEA. This CDR3 contains 13 residues. J was trimmed by 1 base and V by 5 bases; bases with no gene match: 4. The CDR3 nucleotides are TGCAGCGTTCTAAGACAGGGGAACACTGAAGCTTTCTTT. It is translated as CSVLRQGNTEAFF. Looking up the rest from reference TRBV29-1 and TRBJ1-1 gives the full variable domain: SAVISQKPSRDICQRGTSLTIQCQVDSQVTMMFWYRQQPGQSLTLIATANQGSEATYESGFVIDKFPISRPNLTFSTLTVSNMSPEDSSIYLCSVLRQGNTEAFFGQGTRLTVV.

This chain links TRBV28 with TRBJ1-1, with 8 bases matching TRBD1. Germline V CDR1 and CDR2: MDHEN, SYDVKM. CDR3 length: 13 residues. J gave up 4 bases and V 7 bases, and 5 bases lay outside the gene matches. CDR3 residues: CASTGGAGTEAFF. The CDR3 DNA follows: TGTGCCAGCACAGGGGGCGCCGGCACTGAAGCTTTCTTT.

The V call is TRBV5-1, the J call TRBJ2-5; D is undetermined. The CDR3 is 14 amino acids. Deletions cut 0 bases from V and 2 bases from J, with 8 bases between. Per the germline V gene, CDR1 is SGHRS and CDR2 is YFSETQ. CDR3 sequence: CASSLGPGQETQYF. In DNA form, the CDR3 reads TGCGCCAGCAGCTTGGGGCCCGGGCAAGAGACCCAGTACTTC.

This rearrangement joins TRBV27 to TRBJ2-7; perhaps TRBD2 as D (6 bases). Per the germline V gene, CDR1 is MNHEY and CDR2 is SMNVEV (reference sequence). The V end lost 5 bases, the J end lost 5 bases, and 16 bases lay between the germline ends. This CDR3 comprises 14 residues. The CDR3 DNA sequence: TGTGCCAGCAGTACTAAGGAGGGCACGGACGAGCAGTACTTC. Translating gives CASSTKEGTDEQYF.

The chain joins TRBV29-1 to TRBJ2-7; a weak D match, TRBD2 (5 bases). This CDR3 has 13 amino acids. V was clipped by 7 bases and J by 3 bases, with 16 bases between them. Germline CDR1 SQVTM, CDR2 ANQGSEA. This chain's CDR3 is CSATESGSYEQYF. As DNA, the CDR3 is TGCAGCGCCACCGAATCGGGGAGCTACGAGCAGTACTTC.

The rearrangement uses TRBV28 and TRBJ1-4; 7 bases agree with TRBD1. V was pared by 6 bases and J by 8 bases, with 12 bases of the junction left unmatched. This CDR3 spans 15 amino acids. Germline-derived CDR1 and CDR2 are MDHEN and SYDVKM. In nucleotides, the CDR3 is TGTGCCAGCAGCCTTCCACAGGGGTCGGGAGAAAAACTGTTTTTT. Protein product: CASSLPQGSGEKLFF.

The chain joins TRBV18 to TRBJ2-5, with 9 positions matching TRBD1. Trimming took 2 bases from V and 4 from J; bases not matched to a gene: 2. The CDR3 totals 14 residues. Germline lookup yields CDR1 KGHSH and CDR2 LQKENI. The CDR3 DNA is TGTGCCAGCTCACCAGGACAGGGGCGAGAGACCCAGTACTTC. It translates to CASSPGQGRETQYF.

The chain uses TRBV6-6 and TRBJ2-7, with D possibly matching TRBD2 (5 bases). The V gene lost 8 bases and the J gene lost 3 bases, with 14 bases spanning the gap. CDR3 length: 13 residues. CDR1 MNHNY and CDR2 SVGAGI come from the germline V gene (reference sequence). CDR3 nucleotide sequence: TGTGCCAGCTCCCCGGGGATAGGCTACGAGCAGTACTTC. Amino acids: CASSPGIGYEQYF.

The CDR3 DNA reads TGCAGCGGGAGAGAGGACAATAATGAAAAACTGTTTTTT. It is translated as CSGREDNNEKLFF. The chain is built from TRBV29-1 and TRBJ1-4; a weak D match, TRBD1 (5 bases). Germline CDR1 and CDR2: SQVTM and ANQGSEA. The CDR3 is 13 residues long. The germline V and J ends were trimmed by 7 bases and 4 bases, with 13 bases remaining between them. Using reference TRBV29-1 and TRBJ1-4 for the parts outside the CDR3, the full variable domain is SAVISQKPSRDICQRGTSLTIQCQVDSQVTMMFWYRQQPGQSLTLIATANQGSEATYESGFVIDKFPISRPNLTFSTLTVSNMSPEDSSIYLCSGREDNNEKLFFGSGTQLSVL.

The rearrangement links TRBV5-1 to TRBJ2-5, with 8 bases identical to TRBD2. CDR3 length equals 16 residues. CDR1 and CDR2 (germline): SGHRS, YFSETQ. V was clipped by 4 bases and J by 5 bases; unmatched bases: 13. The CDR3 DNA is TGCGCCAGCAGCCTGGGTTTACGAGCGGGGGACGAGACCCAGTACTTC. Translation: CASSLGLRAGDETQYF.

This clone was seen only once. The chain combines TRBV11-2 with TRBJ2-5, with TRBD2 matching 11 bases. V dropped 2 bases and J dropped 4; count of bases not matched to a gene: 6. The CDR3 spans 16 residues. The germline V gene has CDR1 SGHAT and CDR2 FQNNGV. This CDR3 is CASSLTTSGRTETQYF. As DNA, the CDR3 is TGTGCCAGCAGCTTAACCACTAGCGGGAGAACAGAGACCCAGTACTTC.

This rearrangement joins TRBV6-5 to TRBJ1-5, with D tentatively TRBD1 (6 bases). There are 15 residues in the CDR3. Germline assignment: CDR1 MNHEY and CDR2 SVGAGI. Trimming removed 5 bases at V and 3 bases at J, with 14 bases between. This CDR3 reads CASSPFGQSNQPQHF. The CDR3 nucleotides read TGTGCCAGCAGTCCCTTCGGACAGTCCAATCAGCCCCAGCATTTT.

The J gene is TRBJ2-7, the V gene TRBV6-1, with D maybe TRBD2 (6 bases). Germline V gene lookup returns CDR1 MNHNS and CDR2 SASEGT. Trimming removed 5 bases from V and 1 base from J, with 12 bases in between. There are 14 residues in the CDR3. DNA for the CDR3: TGTGCCAGCAGTTCAAGGGACTTATCCTACGAGCAGTACTTC. Amino acids: CASSSRDLSYEQYF.

The CDR3 loop is CASSYERSNQPQHF. In DNA, the CDR3 is TGTGCCAGCAGCTATGAGAGGAGCAATCAGCCCCAGCATTTT. The rearrangement links TRBV28 to TRBJ1-5, with D hard to call. There are 14 residues in the CDR3. V lost 6 bases to trimming and J lost 1 base, with 10 bases between them. Germline CDR1 is MDHEN and CDR2 is SYDVKM. Together with reference TRBV28 and TRBJ1-5, the CDR3 gives the full variable domain: DVKVTQSSRYLVKRTGEKVFLECVQDMDHENMFWYRQDPGLGLRLIYFSYDVKMKEKGDIPEGYSVSREKKERFSLILESASTNQTSMYLCASSYERSNQPQHFGDGTRLSIL.

The chain links TRBV5-1 to TRBJ2-3; 11 nucleotides agree with TRBD1. Germline trimming cut 2 bases from V and 3 bases from J; bases unmatched to any gene: 2. The germline gives CDR1 SGHRS, CDR2 YFSETQ. The CDR3 is 15 amino acids. The CDR3 sequence: CASSFGQGATDTQYF. The CDR3 coding sequence is TGCGCCAGCAGCTTCGGACAGGGGGCAACAGATACGCAGTATTTT. Filled out from reference TRBV5-1 and TRBJ2-3, the complete variable domain reads KAGVTQTPRYLIKTRGQQVTLSCSPISGHRSVSWYQQTPGQGLQFLFEYFSETQRNKGNFPGRFSGRQFSNSRSEMNVSTLELGDSALYLCASSFGQGATDTQYFGPGTRLTVL.

The genes are TRBV4-2 and TRBJ2-1; 7 nucleotides match TRBD2. CDR1 and CDR2 from the germline V gene are LGHNA and YNFKEQ. CDR3 length: 17 amino acids. With V trimmed by 0 bases and J by 0 bases, 5 bases remained unmatched. CDR3 loop: CASSQERETSSYNEQFF. In nucleotides, the CDR3 is TGTGCCAGCAGCCAAGAGCGGGAGACTAGCTCCTACAATGAGCAGTTCTTC.

The V gene is TRBV6-5, the J gene TRBJ2-7; tentative D call: TRBD2 (5 bases). Germline CDR1 reads MNHEY; CDR2 reads SVGAGI. This CDR3 spans 13 amino acids. V shed 6 bases and J shed 0 bases, with 9 bases lying between them. CDR3 region: CASRTGSSYEQYF. The CDR3 nucleotides are TGTGCCAGCAGAACGGGGAGCTCCTACGAGCAGTACTTC.